Given below is one T cell receptor beta chain in context. Its antigen is unknown. Reverse transcription of all isolated RNA meant that expressed TCRB transcripts were sequenced. Profiling relied on immunoSEQ multiplex PCR, and the TCRdb table lists in-frame clones only, not all of them. This table holds a few hundred thousand clones, around 9.6% found once. The data were taken from a study of beta chain features in type 1 diabetes. Study results and limitations: VDJ junctions sequenced from type 1 diabetes patients showed fewer insertions and more deletions.

A single heparinised blood sample, averaging around 120 mL, was obtained per donor. Via CD45RO/CCR7/CD25/CD127/CD95/CD27, cells of the CD4+ naive, central memory, regulatory and stem cell-like memory subsets were sorted. This CDR3 has 16 residues. The V and J ends lost 0 bases and 6 bases respectively, with 18 bases between them. Looked up from germline, CDR1 is MGHRA and CDR2 is YSYEKL. The sequenced sample consisted of naive CD4+ T cells from blood. The receptor's source is a woman aged 18-29 years in good health. The chain joins TRBV4-1 to TRBJ2-7; D may be TRBD1 (6 bases). The DNA for the CDR3 is TGCGCCAGCAGCCAAGAGGTTCTGGGGGCATTGGGCGAGCAGTACTTC. Residues: CASSQEVLGALGEQYF.